The 26 T cell receptor beta chains below come from one sample, sequenced in a study of T cell responses to AZD1222 COVID-19 vaccine. Profiling relied on immunoSEQ multiplex PCR, and the TCRdb table lists in-frame clones only, not all of them. The repertoire shows around 140,000 clones; the top ten hold 2.2%. Specimen: peripheral blood. The receptors derive from an adult in good health.

This chain uses TRBV3-1 (or the pseudogene TRBV3-2) with TRBJ1-1; TRBD1 agrees at 10 bases. This CDR3 region has 14 residues. Germline lookup yields CDR1 LGHDT and CDR2 YNNKEL (reference sequence). After removal of 7 bases from V and 3 bases from J, the junction contained 5 bases not matched to a gene. CDR3 in amino acids: CASTLGQGYTEAFF. CDR3 nucleotides: TGTGCCAGCACCCTGGGACAGGGGTACACTGAAGCTTTCTTT.

The chain employs TRBV6-5 and TRBJ1-6; TRBD1 matches at 7 bases. Germline V gene lookup returns CDR1 MNHEY and CDR2 SVGAGI. The CDR3 consists of 15 residues. With V trimmed by 5 bases and J by 7 bases, 8 bases remained unmatched. The CDR3 sequence is CASSPIDRANSPLHF. For the CDR3, the DNA is TGTGCCAGCAGTCCTATTGACAGGGCCAATTCACCCCTCCACTTT.

The rearrangement uses TRBV7-2 and TRBJ1-4; D not certain. V lost 5 bases and J lost 14, with 15 bases in between. This CDR3 region has 12 residues. Germline CDR1 is SGHTA and CDR2 is FQGNSA. CDR3 in amino acids: CASSLGPTGLFF. CDR3 DNA sequence: TGTGCCAGCAGCCTCGGCCCCACCGGGCTGTTTTTT. Full variable domain (missing parts from reference TRBV7-2 and TRBJ1-4): GAGVSQSPSNKVTEKGKDVELRCDPISGHTALYWYRQSLGQGLEFLIYFQGNSAPDKSGLPSDRFSAERTGGSVSTLTIQRTQQEDSAVYLCASSLGPTGLFFGSGTQLSVL.

This chain uses TRBV10-3 with TRBJ1-1; D perhaps matches TRBD1 (5 bases). Germline-derived CDR1 and CDR2 are ENHRY and SYGVKD. V was clipped by 8 bases and J by 4 bases, with 11 bases between them. The CDR3 covers 12 residues. The chain's CDR3 is CAIGAGVTEAFF. DNA of the CDR3: TGTGCCATCGGGGCAGGCGTCACTGAAGCTTTCTTT.

The chain couples TRBV4-1 to TRBJ1-5; D is perhaps TRBD1 (5 bases). The CDR3 length is 15 residues. V was shortened by 0 bases and J by 2 bases, with 8 bases between the two germline ends. Germline V gene sequence: CDR1 MGHRA, CDR2 YSYEKL. In nucleotides, the CDR3 is TGCGCCAGCAGCCAAGACAGGGAGGGCAATCAGCCCCAGCATTTT. This codes for CASSQDREGNQPQHF.

V usage is TRBV4-1 and J usage is TRBJ2-5, with a weak D call TRBD2 (6 bases). Trimming took off 0 bases at V and 1 base at J, with 9 bases between the two ends. The germline CDR1 and CDR2 sequences are MGHRA and YSYEKL. There are 15 residues in the CDR3. The CDR3 DNA reads as TGCGCCAGCAGCCAAGAGGGGGGAATCCAAGAGACCCAGTACTTC. Translated, it gives CASSQEGGIQETQYF.

The chain employs TRBV18 and TRBJ1-2; TRBD1 agrees at 12 bases. The germline V gene has CDR1 KGHSH and CDR2 LQKENI. The CDR3 has 16 residues. Trimming took 3 bases from V and 4 from J; bases not matched to a gene: 6. CDR3 loop: CASSPGQGAVRYGYTF. In nucleotides, the CDR3 is TGTGCCAGCTCACCGGGACAGGGGGCTGTTCGCTATGGCTACACCTTC.

This rearrangement joins TRBV24-1 to TRBJ2-3, with D tentatively TRBD1 (5 bases). Trimming shortened V by 3 bases and J by 2 bases, and 8 bases separated the two germline ends. Germline values: CDR1 KGHDR, CDR2 SFDVKD. CDR3 length: 14 amino acids. This CDR3 is CATSDVQVTDTQYF. CDR3 nucleotide sequence: TGTGCCACCAGTGATGTACAGGTCACAGATACGCAGTATTTT.

The V call is TRBV29-1, the J call TRBJ1-4; D gene ambiguous. The V and J ends lost 4 bases and 8 bases respectively, with 17 bases between them. CDR3 length: 14 residues. The germline V gene encodes CDR1 SQVTM and CDR2 ANQGSEA. The CDR3 nucleotides are TGCAGCGTTGCCCCTACCGCCCCTAGGGAAAAACTGTTTTTT. As protein: CSVAPTAPREKLFF.

V usage is TRBV30 and J usage is TRBJ1-5; possibly TRBD1 for D (6 bases). V gave up 0 bases and J gave up 7 bases, with 10 bases separating them. CDR1 is GTSNPN, CDR2 SVGIG, per germline (reference sequence). The CDR3 contains 13 residues. The CDR3 DNA sequence: TGTGCCTGGAGTGTACAGGGAATCCAGCCCCAGCATTTT. It yields the protein CAWSVQGIQPQHF.

V and J are TRBV30 and TRBJ1-6, with a weak D call TRBD1 (5 bases). CDR1 is GTSNPN, CDR2 SVGIG, per germline (reference sequence). The V end lost 2 bases, the J end lost 10 bases, and 15 bases lay between the germline ends. The CDR3 is 14 residues long. The CDR3 loop reads CAWSIGVEGSPLHF. CDR3 nucleotide sequence: TGTGCCTGGAGTATAGGGGTCGAAGGGTCACCCCTCCACTTT.

The chain couples TRBV7-8 to TRBJ1-2; TRBD1 might be the D (5 bases). From germline, CDR1 is SGHVS and CDR2 FQNEAQ. CDR3 length: 16 residues. Trimming cost V 1 base and J 3 bases, with 15 bases left between them. The CDR3 DNA is TGTGCCAGCAGCTTAGACTGGCAGGGACGCGACTATGGCTACACCTTC. Its translation is CASSLDWQGRDYGYTF.

V gene TRBV3-1 (or the pseudogene TRBV3-2) combines with J gene TRBJ1-2; D uncertain. The CDR3 runs to 15 residues. Germline V lookup: CDR1 LGHDT, CDR2 YNNKEL (reference sequence). V was pared by 4 bases and J by 0 bases, with 12 bases between. The CDR3 spells CASSPSGLSNYGYTF. The CDR3 DNA is TGTGCCAGCAGCCCCTCTGGGTTATCTAACTATGGCTACACCTTC.

CDR3 amino acids: CASSDRGITEAFF. Here the CDR3 DNA reads TGTGCCAGCAGTGACAGGGGGATCACTGAAGCTTTCTTT. The chain carries TRBV6-1 and TRBJ1-1, with TRBD1 identical over 7 bases. The CDR3 loop spans 13 amino acids. The germline gives CDR1 MNHNS, CDR2 SASEGT. Trimming removed 3 bases from V and 4 bases from J; junction bases left unmatched: 2.

This chain connects TRBV18 to TRBJ2-2, with TRBD2 as a possible D gene (6 bases). Germline CDR1 reads KGHSH; CDR2 reads LQKENI. This CDR3 spans 15 amino acids. Trimming cost V 1 base and J 6 bases, with 12 bases left between them. The CDR3 DNA sequence: TGTGCCAGCTCACCACTGGGTCCGGGGGCCGGGGAGCTGTTTTTT. This sequence encodes CASSPLGPGAGELFF. Full variable domain (rest looked up from reference TRBV18 and TRBJ2-2): NAGVMQNPRHLVRRRGQEARLRCSPMKGHSHVYWYRQLPEEGLKFMVYLQKENIIDESGMPKERFSAEFPKEGPSILRIQQVVRGDSAAYFCASSPLGPGAGELFFGEGSRLTVL.

The rearrangement uses TRBV4-1 and TRBJ1-3, with D unresolved. V lost 1 base, J lost 4 bases, and 11 bases lay in between. Per germline, CDR1 MGHRA and CDR2 YSYEKL. The length of the CDR3 is 15 residues. The CDR3 DNA reads as TGCGCCAGCAGCCAAGGGCAACCCGTCGGAAACACCATATATTTT. Amino acid sequence: CASSQGQPVGNTIYF.

The chain couples TRBV3-1 (or the pseudogene TRBV3-2) to TRBJ1-1, with D possibly being TRBD1 (6 bases). This CDR3 has 15 amino acids. The germline V gene encodes CDR1 LGHDT and CDR2 YNNKEL (reference sequence). V lost 2 bases, J lost 3 bases, and 13 bases lay in between. The chain's CDR3 is CASSQFLTGYTEAFF. CDR3 coding DNA: TGTGCCAGCAGCCAATTTTTAACAGGGTACACTGAAGCTTTCTTT.

V usage is TRBV28 and J usage is TRBJ1-1, with 9 bases that match TRBD1. Looked up from germline, CDR1 is MDHEN and CDR2 is SYDVKM. The V and J ends lost 5 bases and 4 bases, in that order; junction bases with no gene match: 8. The CDR3 covers 15 residues. CDR3 coding DNA: TGTGCCAGCAGTCCCCACAGGGGGCCGAGCACTGAAGCTTTCTTT. This gives the protein CASSPHRGPSTEAFF.

The gene calls are TRBV25-1 and TRBJ2-2, with D perhaps matching TRBD1 or TRBD2 (5 bases each). Trimming removed 10 bases at V and 1 base at J, with 13 bases between. CDR1 and CDR2 (germline): MGHDK, SYGVNS. The CDR3 consists of 14 residues. CDR3: CATVGAGNTGELFF. CDR3 DNA: TGTGCCACGGTCGGGGCAGGGAACACCGGGGAGCTGTTTTTT.

In DNA, the CDR3 is TGTGCCAGTCGGAGCGAAAAACTGTTTTTT. Translation gives CASRSEKLFF. This chain uses TRBV5-6 with TRBJ1-4; the D is unclear. Germline V CDR1 and CDR2: SGHDT, YYEEEE. Trimming removed 8 bases from V and 8 bases from J, with 7 bases in between. This CDR3 contains 10 residues.

V gene TRBV6-2 or TRBV6-3 combines with J gene TRBJ1-2; 8 bases map to TRBD1. With V trimmed by 5 bases and J by 5 bases, 13 bases remained unmatched. There are 16 residues in the CDR3. Germline V lookup: CDR1 MNHEY, CDR2 SVGEGT. This CDR3 is CASSRPGGAGEYGYTF. The CDR3 DNA follows: TGTGCCAGCAGTCGCCCAGGGGGCGCCGGGGAATATGGCTACACCTTC.

This chain uses TRBV19 with TRBJ1-1; no clear D gene. The CDR3 is 16 amino acids. V was cut by 7 bases and J by 3 bases, with 21 bases left in between. In germline, CDR1 is LNHDA, CDR2 SQIVND (reference sequence). CDR3 residues: CASKELHVGTDTEAFF. As DNA, the CDR3 is TGTGCCAGTAAAGAGCTTCATGTAGGCACTGACACTGAAGCTTTCTTT.

The chain combines TRBV11-2 with TRBJ1-2; no clear D gene. Germline lookup yields CDR1 SGHAT and CDR2 FQNNGV. The CDR3 consists of 14 residues. Trimming shortened V by 6 bases and J by 3 bases, and 14 bases separated the two germline ends. CDR3 in DNA: TGTGCCAGCAGTTCCGACGGTACCTACTATGGCTACACCTTC. Translated: CASSSDGTYYGYTF.

V usage is TRBV4-3 and J usage is TRBJ1-2, with TRBD1 identical over 12 bases. Trimming cost V 1 base and J 6 bases; bases outside gene matches: 6. The germline gives CDR1 LGHNA, CDR2 YSLEER. CDR3 length equals 16 residues. The CDR3 bases are TGCGCCAGCAGCCAAGTGGGGACAGGGGGCGTTAATGGCTACACCTTC. Amino acids: CASSQVGTGGVNGYTF.

The V call is TRBV4-2, the J call TRBJ1-4, with D maybe TRBD1 (5 bases). This CDR3 region has 14 residues. Germline V lookup: CDR1 LGHNA, CDR2 YNFKEQ. Trimming shortened V by 1 base and J by 7 bases, and 10 bases separated the two germline ends. The CDR3 reads CASSQADSLEKLFF. In nucleotides, the CDR3 is TGTGCCAGCAGCCAAGCTGACAGCCTTGAAAAACTGTTTTTT.

CDR3 coding DNA: TGTGCCAGCTCACCATTCCCAGGGGAAGGCTATGGCTACACCTTC. It is translated as CASSPFPGEGYGYTF. V usage is TRBV18 and J usage is TRBJ1-2; a weak D match, TRBD1 (6 bases). CDR1 and CDR2 from the germline V gene are KGHSH and LQKENI. Trimming left V 2 bases short and J 4 bases short, with 14 bases between. The CDR3 is 15 amino acids.